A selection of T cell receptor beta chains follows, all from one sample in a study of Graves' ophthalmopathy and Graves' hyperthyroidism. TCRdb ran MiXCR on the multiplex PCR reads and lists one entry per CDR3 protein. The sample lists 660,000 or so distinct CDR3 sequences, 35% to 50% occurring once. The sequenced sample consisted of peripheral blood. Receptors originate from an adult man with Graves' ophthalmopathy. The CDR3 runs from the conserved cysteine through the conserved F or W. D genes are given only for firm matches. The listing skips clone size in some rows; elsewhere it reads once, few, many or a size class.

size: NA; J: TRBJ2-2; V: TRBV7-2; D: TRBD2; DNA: TGTGCCAGCAGCTTAGGCGGGGGGCTCACCGGGGAGCTGTTTTTT; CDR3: CASSLGGGLTGELFF
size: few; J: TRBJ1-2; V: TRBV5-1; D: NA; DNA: TGCGCCAGCAGCCCCGGTGGGGGCCCTAACTATGGCTACACCTTC; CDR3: CASSPGGGPNYGYTF
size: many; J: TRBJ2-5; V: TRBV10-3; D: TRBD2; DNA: TGTGCCATCAGTGAGATGGCGGGGGTCCAAGAGACCCAGTACTTC; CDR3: CAISEMAGVQETQYF
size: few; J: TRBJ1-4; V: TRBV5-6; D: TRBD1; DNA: TGTGCCAGCAGCTCCAGGGGGGCCGTTGAAAAACTGTTTTTT; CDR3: CASSSRGAVEKLFF
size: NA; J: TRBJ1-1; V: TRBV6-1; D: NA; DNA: TGTGCCAGTCACCTCCGGGACCGATATGAAGCTTTCTTT; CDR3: CASHLRDRYEAFF
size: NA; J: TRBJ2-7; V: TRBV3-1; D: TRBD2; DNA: TGTGCCAGCAGCCAAGACTCGCTAGCGGGAGTGGAATACTTC; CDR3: CASSQDSLAGVEYF
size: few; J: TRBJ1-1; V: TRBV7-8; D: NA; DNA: TGTGCCAGCAGCTTACCAGGGGAGAACACTGAAGCTTTCTTT; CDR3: CASSLPGENTEAFF
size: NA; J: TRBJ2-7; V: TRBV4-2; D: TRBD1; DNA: TGTGCCAGCAGCTCCGACAGGGAGTACGAGCAGTACTTC; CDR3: CASSSDREYEQYF
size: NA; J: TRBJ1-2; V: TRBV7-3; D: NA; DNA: TGCGCCAGCAGCCAAATGATCAGGGCACGACCCTTTGGCTATGGCTACACCTTC; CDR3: CASSQMIRARPFGYGYTF
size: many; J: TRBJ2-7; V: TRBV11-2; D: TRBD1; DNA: TGTGCCAGCAGCTTACAACAGGGGGCGGCTGGCGAGCAGTACTTC; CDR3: CASSLQQGAAGEQYF
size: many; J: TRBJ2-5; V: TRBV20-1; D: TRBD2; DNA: TGCAGTGCAACCCAGACTAGCGGGAGGGAGACCCAGTACTTC; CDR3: CSATQTSGRETQYF
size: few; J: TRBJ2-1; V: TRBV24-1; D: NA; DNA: TGTGCCACCAGTGACAACAGGGAGGGTGAGCAGTTCTTC; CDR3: CATSDNREGEQFF
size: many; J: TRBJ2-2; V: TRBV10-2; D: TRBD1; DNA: TGCGCCAGCACGTTAGGGGGCCCGAACACCGGGGAGCTGTTTTTT; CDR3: CASTLGGPNTGELFF
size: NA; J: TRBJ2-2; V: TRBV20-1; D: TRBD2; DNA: TGCAGTGCCGATAGCGGGAAGCTGTTTTTT; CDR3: CSADSGKLFF
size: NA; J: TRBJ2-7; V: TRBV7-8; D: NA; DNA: TGTGCCAGCAGCTTAGTACGGAACTCCTACGAGCAGTACTTC; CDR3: CASSLVRNSYEQYF
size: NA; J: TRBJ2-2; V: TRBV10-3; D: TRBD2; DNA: TGTGCCATTGGACTAGCTATCACCGGGGAGCTGTTTTTT; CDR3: CAIGLAITGELFF
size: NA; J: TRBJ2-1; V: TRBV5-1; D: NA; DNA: TGCGCCAGCAGCTTTGGGGGCAGTGAGCAGTTCTTC; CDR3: CASSFGGSEQFF